These T cell receptor beta chains were read from a single sample in a study of cytomegalovirus exposure and HLA in healthy donors. Sequencing used immunoSEQ multiplex PCR; TCRdb keeps in-frame clones, though not all of them. The table includes about 200,000 clones, approximately 80% detected once. Input material: PBMCs. All receptors come from a male donor in good health and CMV-seronegative. Both conserved end residues are part of each CDR3. Fields, in order: J gene, D gene, clone size, V gene, CDR3 DNA, CDR3 protein. The D gene is left open where the match is weak. A clone size is listed for some rows: how often the clone was seen (once, few, many), or a class if it is expanded.

j_call: TRBJ2-3; d_call: .; clone_size: once; v_call: TRBV10-2; cdr3_nt: TGCGCCAGCAAACGTACCAGGGGAGTAGATACGCAGTATTTT; cdr3_aa: CASKRTRGVDTQYF
j_call: TRBJ1-1; d_call: .; clone_size: .; v_call: TRBV9; cdr3_nt: TGTGCCAGCAGCCCTCAACCGGGACACGAGAACACTGAAGCTTTCTTT; cdr3_aa: CASSPQPGHENTEAFF
j_call: TRBJ1-5; d_call: .; clone_size: .; v_call: TRBV28; cdr3_nt: TGTGCCAGCACCGAGCCACGACAGAGCAATCAGCCCCAGCATTTT; cdr3_aa: CASTEPRQSNQPQHF
j_call: TRBJ1-1; d_call: .; clone_size: .; v_call: TRBV18; cdr3_nt: TGTGCCAGCTCACCCCCTCAAGGAGGGTACGCTTTCTTT; cdr3_aa: CASSPPQGGYAFF
j_call: TRBJ1-4; d_call: .; clone_size: few; v_call: TRBV1; cdr3_nt: TGCACCAGCAGCCCAATAAGACTCCTAGTGGGTGAAAAACTGTTTTTT; cdr3_aa: CTSSPIRLLVGEKLFF
j_call: TRBJ1-2; d_call: .; clone_size: .; v_call: TRBV7-8; cdr3_nt: TGTGCCAGCAGCTTAGGGCGGAGCTATGGCTACACCTTC; cdr3_aa: CASSLGRSYGYTF
j_call: TRBJ2-5; d_call: TRBD2; clone_size: .; v_call: TRBV7-3; cdr3_nt: TGTGCCAGCAGCCCCTCCGGGACTAGCGGGGGGACCCAGTACTTC; cdr3_aa: CASSPSGTSGGTQYF
j_call: TRBJ2-7; d_call: TRBD1; clone_size: .; v_call: TRBV19; cdr3_nt: TGTGCCAGTAGGGTCTCCGGGACAGGTCCCCTTGGCGAGCAGTACTTC; cdr3_aa: CASRVSGTGPLGEQYF
j_call: TRBJ2-7; d_call: .; clone_size: .; v_call: TRBV29-1; cdr3_nt: TGCAGCGTTCACGCAGGACAGACTTACGAGCAGTACTTC; cdr3_aa: CSVHAGQTYEQYF
j_call: TRBJ1-2; d_call: TRBD1; clone_size: .; v_call: TRBV6-5; cdr3_nt: TGTGCCAGCAGACCCGACAGGGGCGGTAACTATGGCTACACCTTC; cdr3_aa: CASRPDRGGNYGYTF
j_call: TRBJ2-3; d_call: TRBD2; clone_size: .; v_call: TRBV6-6; cdr3_nt: TGTGCCAGCAGTTACATCGCTAGCGGTTCCAAGGATACGCAGTATTTT; cdr3_aa: CASSYIASGSKDTQYF
j_call: TRBJ2-2; d_call: TRBD2; clone_size: .; v_call: TRBV6-1; cdr3_nt: TGTGCCAGCAGTAGACTAGCGGGGAACACCGGGGAGCTGTTTTTT; cdr3_aa: CASSRLAGNTGELFF
j_call: TRBJ1-4; d_call: .; clone_size: few; v_call: TRBV2; cdr3_nt: TGTGCCAGCAGTCTGGGCCTGGATGAAAAACTGTTTTTT; cdr3_aa: CASSLGLDEKLFF
j_call: TRBJ2-3; d_call: TRBD2; clone_size: once; v_call: TRBV7-3; cdr3_nt: TGTGCCAGCAGCCCCTCTGGGCTAGCGGGAGGAACAGATACGCAGTATTTT; cdr3_aa: CASSPSGLAGGTDTQYF
j_call: TRBJ2-4; d_call: TRBD2; clone_size: .; v_call: TRBV19; cdr3_nt: TGTGCCAGCACAACTCTAGCGGGAGGCAAAAACATTCAGTACTTC; cdr3_aa: CASTTLAGGKNIQYF
j_call: TRBJ2-7; d_call: .; clone_size: .; v_call: TRBV9; cdr3_nt: TGTGCCAGCAGCCCCCCACTTAGGGGCGAGCAGTACTTC; cdr3_aa: CASSPPLRGEQYF
j_call: TRBJ2-5; d_call: .; clone_size: .; v_call: TRBV5-4; cdr3_nt: TGTGCCAGCAGCTTGGATAGCGGACCACAAGAGACCCAGTACTTC; cdr3_aa: CASSLDSGPQETQYF
j_call: TRBJ2-1; d_call: TRBD2; clone_size: few; v_call: TRBV6-1; cdr3_nt: TGTGCCAGCAGTGAAGCGATTAGCGGGCGGCTGATATACAATGAGCAGTTCTTC; cdr3_aa: CASSEAISGRLIYNEQFF
j_call: TRBJ2-7; d_call: .; clone_size: few; v_call: TRBV5-6; cdr3_nt: TGTGCCAGCAGCTTGCTGCGGGCGAACTCCTACGAGCAGTACTTC; cdr3_aa: CASSLLRANSYEQYF
j_call: TRBJ1-2; d_call: TRBD1; clone_size: once; v_call: TRBV5-1; cdr3_nt: TGCGCCAGCAGCAAAGGGACAGAGGAGGGCTACACCTTC; cdr3_aa: CASSKGTEEGYTF
j_call: TRBJ2-7; d_call: .; clone_size: once; v_call: TRBV5-4; cdr3_nt: TGTGCCAGCAGCTTGACAGGGGCCGCGGGGAACGAGCAGTACTTC; cdr3_aa: CASSLTGAAGNEQYF
j_call: TRBJ2-7; d_call: .; clone_size: .; v_call: TRBV27; cdr3_nt: TGTGCCAGCAGTTTAGACGCGGAGAGCTACGAGCAGTACTTC; cdr3_aa: CASSLDAESYEQYF
j_call: TRBJ2-6; d_call: TRBD1; clone_size: .; v_call: TRBV5-1; cdr3_nt: TGCGCCAGCAGCTCCCCGAGGAGATTATCAGGGGGCCCTGGGGCCAACGTCCTGACTTTC; cdr3_aa: CASSSPRRLSGGPGANVLTF
j_call: TRBJ2-7; d_call: .; clone_size: .; v_call: TRBV19; cdr3_nt: TGTGCCAGTAGTATAGACCCCCGAACAGAGCAGTACTTC; cdr3_aa: CASSIDPRTEQYF
j_call: TRBJ1-2; d_call: .; clone_size: .; v_call: TRBV6-1; cdr3_nt: TGTGCCAGCAGTGAACCCCCGGGTCCTGGCTACACCTTC; cdr3_aa: CASSEPPGPGYTF
j_call: TRBJ1-5; d_call: .; clone_size: once; v_call: TRBV18; cdr3_nt: TGTGCCAGCTCACCATCCCGGGGAGGGGGTCAGCCCCAGCATTTT; cdr3_aa: CASSPSRGGGQPQHF
j_call: TRBJ1-1; d_call: .; clone_size: .; v_call: TRBV2; cdr3_nt: TGTGCCAGCAGTGATCGGGGGTGGAACACTGAAGCTTTCTTT; cdr3_aa: CASSDRGWNTEAFF
j_call: TRBJ2-5; d_call: .; clone_size: .; v_call: TRBV28; cdr3_nt: TGTGCCAGCAGCGTACCCCGCGGGCAAGAGACCCAGTACTTC; cdr3_aa: CASSVPRGQETQYF